A selection of T cell receptor beta chains follows, all from one sample in a study of beta chain features in type 1 diabetes. Here immunoSEQ multiplex PCR was the method, and the copy in TCRdb shows in-frame clones only, minus some. The sample has 230,000 or so clones, approximately 16% seen once. The material sequenced was naive CD4+ T cells from blood. These receptor sequences come from a man aged 30-40 years with type 1 diabetes. Each CDR3 is given with its conserved first and last residue. Each record gives: V gene, CDR3 protein.

>TRBV29-1
CSVSQRLLSYGYTF
>TRBV29-1
CSVRGRATYEQYF
>TRBV28
CASTAGQTYEQYF
>TRBV9
CASSAEPDTNYGYTF
>TRBV29-1
CSVLQGANQPQHF
>TRBV5-4
CASSLRSGADTQYF
>TRBV7-9
CASSLTSGQETQYF
>TRBV25-1
CASSDPRRGENYGYTF
>TRBV29-1
CSVFSLITSRGHGYTF
>TRBV16
CASSQTDSVIGKLFF
>TRBV7-2
CASSPRTGLRETQYF
>TRBV9
CASSVSTAPTNEKLFF
>TRBV7-9
CASSPKGQGAEFYNEQFF
>TRBV7-2
CASSLGIAGISYEQYF
>TRBV29-1
CSATGGMNTEAFF
>TRBV7-9
CASSKREGPYNEQFF
>TRBV28
CASSLSGVGDTQYF
>TRBV2
CASRVTSGTDTQYF
>TRBV29-1
CSVPRRNTDTQYF
>TRBV27
CASSFLIEGHEQFF
>TRBV5-1
CASRIEREGYEQYF
>TRBV4-2
CASSRYRDSNQPQHF
>TRBV7-2
CASSLAGTSGTTDTQYF
>TRBV27
CASSLYPRGGHEQFF
>TRBV2
CASSEGTGEYEQYF
>TRBV25-1
CASSLGTGTQYF
>TRBV5-4
CASSGGNEQYF
>TRBV10-2
CASSESRGYTF
>TRBV7-2
CASRVSGANVLTF
>TRBV7-2
CASSTYRDEQYF
>TRBV28
CASASGSSPYEQYF
>TRBV29-1
CSVVRTGTEAFF
>TRBV29-1
CSVEQGGEKLFF
>TRBV10-3
CAIGLAGGDEQFF
>TRBV27
CASRPLLSSGANVLTF
>TRBV6-5
CASGSTDTQYF
>TRBV5-1
CASSFRTGFTDTQYF
>TRBV7-2
CASSSTGEQYF
>TRBV29-1
CSVVGDGYTF
>TRBV7-9
CASTYRGQNYEQYF
>TRBV4-2
CASSQSQRRVRNEQFF
>TRBV21-1
CASSLRDRVHEQYF
>TRBV23-1
CASPKVPALGGTQYF
>TRBV27
CASSYETTGNQQFF
>TRBV9
CASSDSSGRGLEQYF
>TRBV7-9
CASSVQGADTQYF
>TRBV18
CATEGLMNTEAFF
>TRBV2
CASILTTGRETQYF
>TRBV11-2
CASSFDRGAKTQYF
>TRBV29-1
CSVPPRQAQETQYF
>TRBV30
CAWGTPQGKGTEAFF
>TRBV4-3
CASSQDAGVNTQYF
>TRBV11-3
CASRAGGSEGEQFF
>TRBV6-5
CAIKWIGGQELFF
>TRBV29-1
CSGDTQYF